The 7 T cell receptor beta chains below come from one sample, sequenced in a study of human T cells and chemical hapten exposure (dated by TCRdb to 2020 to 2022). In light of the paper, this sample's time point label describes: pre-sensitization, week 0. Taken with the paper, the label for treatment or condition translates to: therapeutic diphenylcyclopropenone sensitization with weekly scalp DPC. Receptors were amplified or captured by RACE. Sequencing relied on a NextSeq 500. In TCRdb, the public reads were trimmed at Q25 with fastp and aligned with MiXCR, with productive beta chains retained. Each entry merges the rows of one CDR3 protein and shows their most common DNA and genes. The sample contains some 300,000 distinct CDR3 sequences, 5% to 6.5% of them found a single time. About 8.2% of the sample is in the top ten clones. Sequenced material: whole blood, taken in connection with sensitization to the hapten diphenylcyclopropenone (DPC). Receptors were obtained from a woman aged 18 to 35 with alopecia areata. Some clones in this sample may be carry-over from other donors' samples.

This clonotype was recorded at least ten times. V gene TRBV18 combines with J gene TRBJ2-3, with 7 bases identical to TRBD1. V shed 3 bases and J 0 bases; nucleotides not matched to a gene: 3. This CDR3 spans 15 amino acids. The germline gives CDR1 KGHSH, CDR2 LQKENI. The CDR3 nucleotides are TGTGCCAGCTCACCTACGACAGGGAGCACAGATACGCAGTATTTT. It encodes CASSPTTGSTDTQYF. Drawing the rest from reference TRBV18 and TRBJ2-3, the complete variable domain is NAGVMQNPRHLVRRRGQEARLRCSPMKGHSHVYWYRQLPEEGLKFMVYLQKENIIDESGMPKERFSAEFPKEGPSILRIQQVVRGDSAAYFCASSPTTGSTDTQYFGPGTRLTVL.

The CDR3 DNA reads as TGTGCCACATCGAACAGGGGCTACAATGAGCAGTTCTTC. Translated, it gives CATSNRGYNEQFF. V gene TRBV2 combines with J gene TRBJ2-1; 7 bases match TRBD1. Unmatched junction bases numbered 6, after V lost 10 bases and J lost 3 bases. CDR3 size: 13 residues. Germline V gene data show CDR1 as SNHLY and CDR2 as FYNNEI. Looking up the rest from reference TRBV2 and TRBJ2-1 gives the full variable domain: EPEVTQTPSHQVTQMGQEVILRCVPISNHLYFYWYRQILGQKVEFLVSFYNNEISEKSEIFDDQFSVERPDGSNFTLKIRSTKLEDSAMYFCATSNRGYNEQFFGPGTRLTVL.

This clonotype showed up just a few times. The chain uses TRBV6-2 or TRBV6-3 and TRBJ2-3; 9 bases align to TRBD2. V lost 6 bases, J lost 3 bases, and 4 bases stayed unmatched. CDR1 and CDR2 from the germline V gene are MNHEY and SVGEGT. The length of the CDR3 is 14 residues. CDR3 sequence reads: CASRLAGITDTQYF. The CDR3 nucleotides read TGTGCCAGCAGGCTAGCGGGGATAACAGATACGCAGTATTTT.

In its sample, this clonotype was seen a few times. This CDR3 reads CASSATPFTEAFF. The CDR3 region has the DNA TGTGCCAGCAGCGCAACCCCGTTTACTGAAGCTTTCTTT. The rearrangement uses TRBV11-2 and TRBJ1-1; D not certain. Germline CDR1 reads SGHAT; CDR2 reads FQNNGV. The CDR3 is made up of 13 amino acids. V was shortened by 5 bases and J by 5 bases, with 12 bases between the two germline ends.

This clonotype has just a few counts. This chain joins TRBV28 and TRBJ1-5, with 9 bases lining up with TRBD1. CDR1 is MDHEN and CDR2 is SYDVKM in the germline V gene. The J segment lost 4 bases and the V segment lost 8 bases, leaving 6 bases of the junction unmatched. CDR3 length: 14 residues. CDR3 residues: CASRRDRENQPQHF. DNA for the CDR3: TGTGCCAGCCGGCGGGACAGGGAGAATCAGCCCCAGCATTTT.

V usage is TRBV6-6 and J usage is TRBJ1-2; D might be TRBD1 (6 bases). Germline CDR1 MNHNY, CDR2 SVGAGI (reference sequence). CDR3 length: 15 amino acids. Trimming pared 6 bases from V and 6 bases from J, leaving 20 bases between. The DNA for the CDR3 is TGTGCCAGCAGCCAACCAGAAACCGGGACAAATGGCTACACCTTC. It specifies CASSQPETGTNGYTF.

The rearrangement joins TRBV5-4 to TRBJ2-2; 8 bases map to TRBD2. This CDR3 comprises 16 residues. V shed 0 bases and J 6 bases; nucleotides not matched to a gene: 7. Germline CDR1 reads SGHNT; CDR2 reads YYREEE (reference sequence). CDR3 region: CASSLVAGSGSGELFF. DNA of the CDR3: TGTGCCAGCAGCTTGGTAGCGGGGTCTGGATCCGGGGAGCTGTTTTTT.